The T cell receptor beta chain under discussion was sequenced for a study of T cells in Graves' hyperthyroidism and ophthalmopathy (dated 2019 in TCRdb). As for the study more broadly: Peripheral blood was sampled at the time of initial diagnosis, prior to any treatment. TCR V-J signatures able to tell the groups apart were searched for in a discovery cohort of 100 patients, of whom roughly 42 had Graves' ophthalmopathy and roughly 58 had stable Graves' hyperthyroidism. After sampling, hyperthyroidism patients received methimazole starting at 30 mg daily, and ophthalmopathy patients received high-dose intravenous methylprednisolone. In addition, the study compared T-cell repertoires in thyroid tissue and in blood from roughly 6 Graves' hyperthyroidism patients. For training and testing, the 100 or so patients in the discovery cohort were randomly divided in a 7:3 ratio. The paper describes TCR Vbeta CDR3 sequencing of 120 to 150 peripheral blood samples, made up of 43 ophthalmopathy patients, 70 to 75 hyperthyroidism patients and 17 progressor patients. Prospective prediction of ophthalmopathy was tested in an independent validation cohort consisting of under 20 hyperthyroidism patients and some 15 patients who later progressed to ophthalmopathy.

This clonotype was recorded at least ten times. Its antigen is not yet known. Nothing much larger sits one base from this clone, and base qualities are not available. The V and J ends are trimmed by 6 bases and 0 bases, leaving 9 bases between them. Per the germline V gene, MNHNS is the CDR1 and SASEGT is the CDR2. The CDR3 holds 15 amino acids from the cysteine to the phenylalanine. The only DNA kept is the CDR3, 45 bases in frame from the first base. The TCR beta CDR3 regions were amplified from the RNA transcripts. The first round of RT-PCR for the TCR CDR3 was performed with the HTBI primer set and the Qiagen OneStep RT-PCR kit. The libraries were constructed in a second round of multiplex PCR and then size-selected and purified. Paired-end sequencing of the libraries was performed with 100 bp reads on an Illumina HiSeq2000. Regarding the original processing steps: SOAPnuke was used to process the raw data, with reads discarded if the reads contained adapters or uncalled bases, had a mean Phred below 15, or lacked an exact constant-primer or identifier match. High-quality paired reads were merged using COPE v1.2.5, and each unique nucleotide sequence was defined as a clonotype. Clonotypes were aligned to IMGT TRBV, TRBD and TRBJ reference segments using MiTCR v1.1. Analysis was restricted to V-J combinations with a frequency above 0.0001, which covered roughly 99% of repertoires. A TCS score was defined as the ratio of F50 (clonal expansion) to E x V (chaos), with BLOSUM62-based TCRdist applied between CDR3 peptides within each V-J. Welch's t-statistics and random forest reduced 500 to 650 V-J features to fewer than 15, which were used in a naive Bayes classifier (R e1071). The public reads were quality trimmed at Q25 with fastp and then assembled into clones with MiXCR by TCRdb, keeping productive beta chains. CDR3 protein sequences are deduplicated, and each keeps its most common genes and DNA. These V and J calls rely on TCRdb rather than the paper's analysis. Counted in this sample were under 400,000 distinct CDR3 sequences; around 23% of them appeared once. Clones ranked in the top ten supply about 50% of the sample.

Stable Graves' hyperthyroidism was defined as no progression to ophthalmopathy during 18 months of follow-up. Hyperthyroidism patients were newly diagnosed, with disease duration under 2 months, and aged 18 to 65 years. Patients with uncontrolled infections, other autoimmune diseases, pregnancy or lactation were excluded. Diagnoses relied on clinical symptoms, serum thyroxine and TRAb, thyroid ultrasound and orbital computed tomography. PBMCs were separated from 7.5 to 10 ml of fresh peripheral blood using Ficoll-Paque density gradient centrifugation. Total RNA was extracted using Trizol reagent, and RNA quality was assessed on an Agilent 2100 Bioanalyzer. Study-wide findings and limitations: In cross-validation, a model built on a 13 V-J signature told ophthalmopathy apart from stable hyperthyroidism with approximately 91% sensitivity and about 81% specificity, and in testing the same model reached 80%/75%. Most expanded thyroid clonotypes (frequency above 0.001) were also detected in blood, a finding suggesting that blood repertoires may reflect thyroid immune responses. Sample size was not statistically predetermined, and investigators were not blinded to group allocation. In validation, the model predicted progression to ophthalmopathy with approximately 69% sensitivity and roughly 75% specificity, a median of 6.5 months before onset.

Sequencing used blood. The chain is made from TRBV6-1 and TRBJ2-6, and possibly TRBD2, on 6 matching bases. The sequence derives from a woman in her forties or fifties with Graves' hyperthyroidism. The CDR3 reads CASRGGRSGANVLTF. The DNA reads as follows: TGTGCCAGCAGGGGGGGTCGCTCTGGGGCCAACGTCCTGACTTTC.